The 3 T cell receptor beta chains below all came from one sample that was sequenced in a study of beta chain features in type 1 diabetes. Reverse transcribing all isolated RNA meant expressed TCRB transcripts were sequenced. Produced via immunoSEQ multiplex PCR; TCRdb's table is partial and in-frame only. The sample has about 410,000 clones, approximately 15% seen once. Sequencing was performed on naive CD4+ T cells from blood. Receptors were obtained from a man younger than 40 in good health.

This clone was detected only a few times. The rearrangement links TRBV7-2 to TRBJ2-1; the D gene is possibly TRBD1 (6 bases). Trimming removed 5 bases at V and 7 bases at J, with 9 bases between. The germline V gene encodes CDR1 SGHTA and CDR2 FQGNSA. The CDR3 contains 12 residues. CDR3 coding DNA: TGTGCCAGCAGCATTCAGGGGAATGAGCAGTTCTTC. This codes for CASSIQGNEQFF.

This clone came up a few times. The chain combines TRBV14 with TRBJ2-1; D unresolved. The germline V and J ends were trimmed by 2 bases and 6 bases, with 11 bases remaining between them. Germline-derived CDR1 and CDR2 are SGHDN and FVKESK. The CDR3 contains 14 residues. The CDR3 sequence is CASSQKNVGNEQFF. The CDR3 bases are TGTGCCAGCAGCCAAAAGAACGTCGGCAATGAGCAGTTCTTC.

This clone was observed once. This sequence joins TRBV6-5 and TRBJ2-7, with D perhaps being TRBD1 or TRBD2 (5 bases each). With 2 bases removed from V and 0 bases from J, the gap between germline ends came to 14 bases. The CDR3 has 16 amino acids. The germline V gene encodes CDR1 MNHEY and CDR2 SVGAGI. The CDR3 loop reads CASSYPRGAHSYEQYV. CDR3 in DNA: TGTGCCAGCAGTTACCCCAGAGGGGCCCACTCCTACGAGCAGTACGTC.